What follows is one T cell receptor beta chain and its context. Its antigen is unknown. Nothing much larger sits one base from this clone, and base qualities are not available. TCRbeta CDR3 regions were amplified by multiplexed two-step PCR using Vbeta-specific forward primers and Jbeta-specific reverse primers. TCRbeta libraries were sequenced on an Illumina instrument through the immunoSEQ service. The published analysis was carried out like this. IMGT annotation was used to assign V, D and J genes, and synthetic CDR3 analogues were used to correct counts for multiplex PCR bias. In the immunoSEQ Analyzer, repertoire clonality was calculated as one minus the normalized Shannon entropy. Whether a clone counted as expanded was decided by Fisher's exact test with Benjamini-Hochberg false discovery rate control and a two-tailed cutoff of P<0.01. In TCRdb, the immuneACCESS table is reduced to in-frame sequences with V and J assigned. These tables do not hold every clone; where another copy was compared, an unresolved V gene accounts for under half, and the others remain unexplained. The DNA was the basis for D and trimming; V, J and clone size are from that table. This sample gives approximately 29,000 clones in total; roughly 80% of them show up just once. The ten biggest clones cover approximately 0.1% of the sample.

V is pruned by 6 bases and J by 5 bases, leaving 1 base of the junction without a gene match. The CDR3 runs 12 residues from the cysteine to the phenylalanine. Only the CDR3 DNA is retained, 36 bases long and in frame from the first base. Reading the germline V gene gives CDR1 SNHLY and CDR2 FYNNEI. These data belong to a study of regulatory dendritic cells for organ transplantation (dated by TCRdb to 2017 to 2019). Study-wide context: Before and after allostimulation with regulatory or mature dendritic cells, TCRbeta repertoires were sequenced from sorted naive and memory CD4+ and CD8+ T cells.

FACS was used to sort CD4+ or CD8+ cells into naive T cells (CD45RA+) and memory T cells (CD45RO+). T cells for TCR sequencing came from a couple of healthy control subjects. Sorted T cell subsets that were not stimulated were used as baseline controls for the mixed lymphocyte reactions. The Qiagen DNeasy Blood & Tissue Kit was used for extraction of genomic DNA. The investigation overall reported the following: In both subjects, allostimulation led to expansion of memory CD8+ clones, although regulatory dendritic cells appeared to cause more limited expansion than mature dendritic cells did. The repertoires of naive CD4+ and CD8+ T cells were highly diverse, while memory cell repertoires were less diverse, with memory CD8+ cells being the most oligoclonal. Of the resting subsets, memory CD8+ T cells had the largest number of alloreactive TCR clonotypes. The authors pointed out considerable heterogeneity between individuals in the alloreactive memory CD8+ T cell pool, and only a couple of subjects were sequenced.

Sequences were obtained from naive CD4+ T cells from blood. The sample's cell subset or site, from its label and the paper: CD45RA+ naive T cells. In this chain, TRBV2 is recombined with TRBJ2-3, and TRBD1 matches 8 of the central bases. The TCR comes from a human donor in good health. This receptor carries the CDR3 CASSDRGDTQYF. In nucleotides, the sequence is TGTGCCAGCAGCGACAGGGGAGATACGCAGTATTTT.